This TCR beta chain was sequenced in a study of blood T cell repertoires in COVID-19. Measured with immunoSEQ multiplex PCR; TCRdb has only the in-frame clones, and not every one. The sample consists of 70,000 to 95,000 clones, roughly 80% of them appearing once. CDR1 and CDR2 from the germline V gene are LNHDA and SQIVND (reference sequence). V was pared by 3 bases and J by 0 bases, with 14 bases between. The CDR3 spans 16 residues. Sequenced material: peripheral blood. This receptor was taken from a woman between 65 and 79 years old with acute or convalescent COVID-19. This chain links TRBV19 with TRBJ1-2, with a tentative D call TRBD1 (6 bases). CDR3 amino acids: CASSIPRSGANYGYTF. CDR3 sequence (DNA): TGTGCCAGTAGTATCCCCCGTTCAGGGGCTAACTATGGCTACACCTTC.